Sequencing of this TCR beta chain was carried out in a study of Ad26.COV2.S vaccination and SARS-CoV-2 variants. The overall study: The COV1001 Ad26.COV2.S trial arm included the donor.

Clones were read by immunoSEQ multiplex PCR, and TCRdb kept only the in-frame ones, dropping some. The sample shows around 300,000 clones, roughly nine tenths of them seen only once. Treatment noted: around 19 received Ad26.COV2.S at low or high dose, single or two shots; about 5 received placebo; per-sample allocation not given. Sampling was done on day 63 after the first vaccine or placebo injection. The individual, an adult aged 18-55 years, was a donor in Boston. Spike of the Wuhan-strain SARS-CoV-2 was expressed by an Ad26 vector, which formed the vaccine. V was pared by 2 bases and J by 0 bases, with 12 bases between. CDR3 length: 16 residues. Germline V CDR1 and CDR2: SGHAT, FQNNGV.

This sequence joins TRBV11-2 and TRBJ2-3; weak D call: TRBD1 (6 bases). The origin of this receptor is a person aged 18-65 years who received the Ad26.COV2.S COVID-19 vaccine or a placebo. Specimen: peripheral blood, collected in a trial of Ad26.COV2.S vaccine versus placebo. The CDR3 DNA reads TGTGCCAGCAGCTTAACGACAGGACCCAGCACAGATACGCAGTATTTT. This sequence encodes CASSLTTGPSTDTQYF.